This T cell receptor (beta chain) was sequenced for a study of cytomegalovirus exposure and HLA in healthy donors. The primer mix had 60 Vbeta and 13 Jbeta primers. The table came from immunoSEQ multiplex PCR; TCRdb's copy has only in-frame clones and leaves some out. The repertoire holds about 85,000 clones, with around 66% as singletons. This receptor was identified in a man under 40 in good health and CMV-seronegative. Input material: PBMCs.

The CDR3 DNA reads as TGTGCCAGCTCACCGTACGGGGATGGCGAGCAGTACTTC. This encodes CASSPYGDGEQYF. V usage is TRBV18 and J usage is TRBJ2-7, with a weak D call TRBD2 (5 bases). There are 13 residues in the CDR3. V lost 3 bases and J lost 6, with 12 bases in between. Per germline, CDR1 KGHSH and CDR2 LQKENI.